One and the same sample provided the 14 T cell receptor beta chains below, sequenced in a study of response to subunit inactivated influenza vaccine. TCRdb re-called the RT-PCR reads with MiXCR, one entry per CDR3 protein. The sample holds under 200,000 distinct CDR3 sequences, approximately 10% seen once. Sequencing was performed on non-naive T cells sorted from PBMCs, taken 40 to 50 days after vaccination. The receptors stem from a man in his forties or fifties who received an inactivated influenza vaccine.

The chain links TRBV12-3 or TRBV12-4 to TRBJ2-3; maybe TRBD1 (5 bases). CDR3 length: 13 residues. The germline V and J ends were trimmed by 6 bases and 3 bases, with 10 bases remaining between them. The CDR3 loop is CASSTPGTDTQYF. CDR3 nucleotides: TGTGCCAGCAGCACTCCAGGGACAGATACGCAGTATTTT.

This clonotype was found many times. This chain joins TRBV7-9 and TRBJ2-7; TRBD1 agrees at 7 bases. Germline CDR1 SEHNR, CDR2 FQNEAQ (reference sequence). The V and J ends lost 5 bases and 3 bases, in that order; junction bases with no gene match: 13. CDR3 length: 16 residues. CDR3 nucleotides: TGTGCCAGCAGCCCTCCCTATAGACAGGGTTTCTACGAGCAGTACTTC. It yields the protein CASSPPYRQGFYEQYF.

The chain joins TRBV7-9 to TRBJ1-2, with D possibly matching TRBD1 (5 bases). The CDR3 has 16 residues. Trimming took 2 bases from V and 4 from J, leaving 17 bases between them. The germline V gene encodes CDR1 SEHNR and CDR2 FQNEAQ (reference sequence). The chain's CDR3 is CASSLLSPSGTYGYTF. The CDR3 nucleotides are TGTGCCAGCAGCTTACTGTCCCCCAGCGGGACCTATGGCTACACCTTC.

This sequence joins TRBV5-1 and TRBJ1-6, with 8 positions matching TRBD1. Germline V gene lookup returns CDR1 SGHRS and CDR2 YFSETQ. J was trimmed by 7 bases and V by 4 bases; bases with no gene match: 7. The CDR3 contains 15 residues. CDR3 sequence reads: CASSKDRGRNSPLHF. The CDR3 nucleotides are TGCGCCAGCAGCAAAGACAGGGGCCGGAATTCACCCCTCCACTTT.

The rearrangement links TRBV11-2 to TRBJ2-7; 9 positions agree with TRBD2. CDR3 length: 15 residues. Trimming removed 1 base from V and 3 bases from J; junction bases left unmatched: 4. Germline V gives CDR1 SGHAT, CDR2 FQNNGV. The DNA for the CDR3 is TGTGCCAGCAGCTTAGCTAGCGGGACATTCTACGAGCAGTACTTC. Its protein product is CASSLASGTFYEQYF.

This clonotype was observed at least ten times. This chain uses TRBV28 with TRBJ2-3, with 8 bases matching TRBD1. The junction had 2 bases not matched to a gene; V was cut back by 6 bases and J by 0 bases. The CDR3 length is 14 residues. CDR1 is MDHEN, CDR2 SYDVKM, per germline. CDR3 in DNA: TGTGCCAGCAGCCGGGACAGGAGCACAGATACGCAGTATTTT. Its translation: CASSRDRSTDTQYF. Combining the CDR3 with reference TRBV28 and TRBJ2-3 gives the whole variable domain DVKVTQSSRYLVKRTGEKVFLECVQDMDHENMFWYRQDPGLGLRLIYFSYDVKMKEKGDIPEGYSVSREKKERFSLILESASTNQTSMYLCASSRDRSTDTQYFGPGTRLTVL.

This clonotype showed up just a few times. In DNA form, the CDR3 reads TGTGCCAGCAGTCGGGACAGCCGGAACCAAGAGACCCAGTACTTC. The encoded protein is CASSRDSRNQETQYF. The V and J genes are TRBV6-1 and TRBJ2-5, with 7 bases aligning to TRBD1. The CDR3 runs to 15 residues. Germline loops: CDR1 MNHNS, CDR2 SASEGT. V lost 5 bases to trimming and J lost 0 bases; unmatched junction nucleotides: 6.

This clonotype was counted between two and nine times. This chain links TRBV5-5 with TRBJ1-1; D ambiguous. This CDR3 is built from 14 residues. From germline, CDR1 is SGHKS and CDR2 YYEKEE (reference sequence). V was trimmed by 2 bases and J by 5 bases, leaving 13 bases between them. The CDR3 region is CASSFDTGRTEAFF. CDR3 bases: TGTGCCAGCAGCTTCGACACCGGAAGGACTGAAGCTTTCTTT.

This chain links TRBV5-1 with TRBJ2-7; D is possibly TRBD1 or TRBD2 (6 bases each). V was clipped by 1 base and J by 4 bases, with 21 bases between them. CDR1 is SGHRS, CDR2 YFSETQ, per germline. The CDR3 runs to 17 residues. The CDR3 DNA follows: TGCGCCAGCAGCTTGCTGAGTGTCGGCAGGGGAGGATACGAGCAGTACTTC. Amino acids: CASSLLSVGRGGYEQYF.

This clonotype has more than one count but fewer than ten. The chain joins TRBV6-2 or TRBV6-3 to TRBJ2-7, with 13 bases aligning to TRBD2. Losses at the gene ends were 5 bases for V and 6 bases for J; bases not matched to a gene: 16. CDR1 is MNHEY, CDR2 SVGEGT, per germline. The CDR3 is 18 amino acids. This CDR3 is CASSPPGLAGNELSEQYF. The CDR3, as DNA: TGTGCCAGCAGTCCGCCGGGACTAGCGGGAAATGAGCTCTCCGAGCAGTACTTC.

This clonotype was detected only a few times. The chain combines TRBV5-5 with TRBJ2-5, with a weak D call TRBD1 (6 bases). Trimming removed 2 bases at V and 5 bases at J, with 16 bases between. The CDR3 length is 15 residues. Germline CDR1 SGHKS, CDR2 YYEKEE (reference sequence). The CDR3 here is CASSFRDIGMETQYF. The DNA for the CDR3 is TGTGCCAGCAGCTTTAGGGACATTGGTATGGAGACCCAGTACTTC.

This clonotype has ten or more counts. V and J are TRBV28 and TRBJ1-1; D unresolved. Germline V gene sequence: CDR1 MDHEN, CDR2 SYDVKM. The CDR3 consists of 16 residues. V was clipped by 6 bases and J by 0 bases, with 17 bases between them. The CDR3 loop reads CASSPGMWRLNTEAFF. The CDR3 nucleotides read TGTGCCAGCAGCCCTGGGATGTGGAGATTGAACACTGAAGCTTTCTTT.

This chain links TRBV6-5 with TRBJ2-7; 7 positions agree with TRBD2. Germline assignment: CDR1 MNHEY and CDR2 SVGAGI. V dropped 5 bases and J dropped 4; count of bases not matched to a gene: 5. This CDR3 is built from 13 residues. The CDR3 DNA sequence: TGTGCCAGCAGTAACGGACTAGAGTACGAGCAGTACTTC. It is translated as CASSNGLEYEQYF.

This clonotype was detected many times. The genes are TRBV6-2 or TRBV6-3 and TRBJ2-4; 8 nucleotides line up with TRBD1. The V gene end was trimmed by 6 bases and the J gene end by 0 bases; junction bases not matched to a gene: 10. The CDR3 extends over 17 amino acids. Germline V gene lookup returns CDR1 MNHEY and CDR2 SVGEGT. This CDR3 is CASRQPGQDLAKNIQYF. The DNA of the CDR3 is TGTGCCAGCAGACAACCGGGACAGGACCTAGCCAAAAACATTCAGTACTTC.